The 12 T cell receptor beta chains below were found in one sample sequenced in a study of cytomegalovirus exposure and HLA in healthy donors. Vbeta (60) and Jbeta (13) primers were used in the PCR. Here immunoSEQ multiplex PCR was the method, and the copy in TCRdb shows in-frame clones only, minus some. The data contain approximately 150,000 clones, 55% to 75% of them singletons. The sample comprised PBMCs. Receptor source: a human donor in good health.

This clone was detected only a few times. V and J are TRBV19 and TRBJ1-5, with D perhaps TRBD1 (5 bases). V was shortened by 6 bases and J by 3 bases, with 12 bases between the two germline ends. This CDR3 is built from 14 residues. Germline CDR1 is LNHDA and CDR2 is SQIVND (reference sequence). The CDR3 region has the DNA TGTGCCAGTAGCTCAGGGTCCTACAATCAGCCCCAGCATTTT. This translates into CASSSGSYNQPQHF.

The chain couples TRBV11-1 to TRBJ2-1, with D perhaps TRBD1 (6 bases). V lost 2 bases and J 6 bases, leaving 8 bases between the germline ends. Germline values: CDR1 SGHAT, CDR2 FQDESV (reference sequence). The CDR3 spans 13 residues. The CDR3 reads CASSLNRANEQFF. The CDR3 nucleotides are TGTGCCAGCAGCTTAAACAGGGCCAATGAGCAGTTCTTC.

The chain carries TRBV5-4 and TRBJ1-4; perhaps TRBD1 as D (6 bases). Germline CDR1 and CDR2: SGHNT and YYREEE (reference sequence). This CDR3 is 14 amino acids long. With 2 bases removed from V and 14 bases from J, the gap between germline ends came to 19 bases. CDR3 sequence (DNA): TGTGCCAGCAGCTTACAGGGTAGGGGCGAGGGGCTGTTTTTT. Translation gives CASSLQGRGEGLFF.

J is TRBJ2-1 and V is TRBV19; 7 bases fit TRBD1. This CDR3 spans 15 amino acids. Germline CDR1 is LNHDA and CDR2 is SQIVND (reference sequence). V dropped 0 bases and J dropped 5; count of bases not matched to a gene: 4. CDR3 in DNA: TGTGCCAGTAGTATAGATAGGACAGGCCACAATGAGCAGTTCTTC. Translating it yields CASSIDRTGHNEQFF.

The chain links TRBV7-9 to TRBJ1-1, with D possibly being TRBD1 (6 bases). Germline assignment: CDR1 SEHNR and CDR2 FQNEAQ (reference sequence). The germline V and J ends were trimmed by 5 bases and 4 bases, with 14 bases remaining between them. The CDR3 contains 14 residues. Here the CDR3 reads CASSRTGGGTEAFF. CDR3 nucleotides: TGTGCCAGCAGCCGAACGGGAGGGGGCACTGAAGCTTTCTTT.

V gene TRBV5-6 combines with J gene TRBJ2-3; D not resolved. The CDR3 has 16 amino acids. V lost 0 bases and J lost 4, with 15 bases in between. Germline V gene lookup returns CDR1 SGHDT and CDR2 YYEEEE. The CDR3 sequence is CASSLVTPRSADTQYF. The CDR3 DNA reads TGTGCCAGCAGCTTGGTGACACCCAGGTCCGCAGATACGCAGTATTTT.

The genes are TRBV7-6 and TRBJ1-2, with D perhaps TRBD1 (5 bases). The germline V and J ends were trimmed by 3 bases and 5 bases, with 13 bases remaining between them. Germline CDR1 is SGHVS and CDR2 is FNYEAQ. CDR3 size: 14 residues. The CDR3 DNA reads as TGTGCCAGCAGCTTGCGGGAGGGGATGTATGGCTACACCTTC. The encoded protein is CASSLREGMYGYTF.

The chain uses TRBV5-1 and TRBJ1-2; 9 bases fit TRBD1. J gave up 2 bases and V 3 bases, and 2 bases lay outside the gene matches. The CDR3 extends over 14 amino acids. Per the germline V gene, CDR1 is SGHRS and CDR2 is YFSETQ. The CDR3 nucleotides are TGCGCCAGCAGCTCGACAGGGGGAAACTATGGCTACACCTTC. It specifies CASSSTGGNYGYTF.

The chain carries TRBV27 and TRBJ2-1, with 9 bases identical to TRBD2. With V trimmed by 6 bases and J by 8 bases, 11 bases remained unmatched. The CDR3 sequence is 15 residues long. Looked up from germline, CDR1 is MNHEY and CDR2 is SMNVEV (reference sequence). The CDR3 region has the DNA TGTGCCAGCAGCCTAGCGGGGCTAAGCAGGGATGAGCAGTTCTTC. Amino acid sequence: CASSLAGLSRDEQFF.

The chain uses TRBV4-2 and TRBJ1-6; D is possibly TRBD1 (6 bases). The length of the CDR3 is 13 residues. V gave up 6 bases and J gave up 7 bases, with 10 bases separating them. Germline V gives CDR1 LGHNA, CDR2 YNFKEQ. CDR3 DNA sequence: TGTGCCAGCAGTGGGGGGGCAAATTCACCCCTCCACTTT. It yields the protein CASSGGANSPLHF.

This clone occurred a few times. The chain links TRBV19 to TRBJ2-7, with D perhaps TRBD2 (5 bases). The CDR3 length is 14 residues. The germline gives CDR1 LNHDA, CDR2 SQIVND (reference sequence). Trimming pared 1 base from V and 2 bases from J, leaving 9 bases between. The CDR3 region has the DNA TGTGCCAGTAGTATAGGAGGGCTTACCTACGAGCAGTACTTC. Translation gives CASSIGGLTYEQYF. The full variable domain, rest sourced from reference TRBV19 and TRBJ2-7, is DGGITQSPKYLFRKEGQNVTLSCEQNLNHDAMYWYRQDPGQGLRLIYYSQIVNDFQKGDIAEGYSVSREKKESFPLTVTSAQKNPTAFYLCASSIGGLTYEQYFGPGTRLTVT.

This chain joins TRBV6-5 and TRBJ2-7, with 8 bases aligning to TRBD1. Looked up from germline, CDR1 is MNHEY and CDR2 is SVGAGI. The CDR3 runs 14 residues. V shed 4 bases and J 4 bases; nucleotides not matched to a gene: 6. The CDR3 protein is CASSWDRRLYEQYF. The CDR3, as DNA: TGTGCCAGCAGTTGGGACAGGAGACTGTACGAGCAGTACTTC.